These 27 T cell receptor beta chains were sequenced from one sample in a study of CD8 T cells in Susac syndrome. It was with random hexamers that 0.5 to 1 ug RNA was reverse transcribed. TCRdb called the immunoSEQ multiplex PCR reads again in MiXCR, with one record for every CDR3 protein. The data contain approximately 180,000 distinct CDR3 sequences, under 97% of them singletons. Input material: CD4+ T cells from PBMCs. The receptors here all came from a human donor with multiple sclerosis.

The V call is TRBV20-1, the J call TRBJ2-5; the D gene is possibly TRBD2 (6 bases). Trimming cost V 4 bases and J 14 bases, with 20 bases left between them. The CDR3 runs 12 residues. Germline V lookup: CDR1 DFQATT, CDR2 SNEGSKA (reference sequence). The CDR3 DNA follows: TGCAGTGCTACTTTTCCATCCGGGGGAAACTACTTC. This translates into CSATFPSGGNYF.

The V and J genes are TRBV19 and TRBJ2-7; D unclear. CDR3 length equals 13 residues. CDR1 and CDR2 (germline): LNHDA, SQIVND (reference sequence). V was shortened by 11 bases and J by 3 bases, with 17 bases between the two germline ends. The CDR3 DNA is TGTGCCGCACATCCAACAGAGGTCTACGAGCAGTACTTC. Protein sequence: CAAHPTEVYEQYF.

This clonotype was detected once. The rearrangement joins TRBV5-1 to TRBJ2-7; possible D gene TRBD1, 5 bases. V dropped 4 bases and J dropped 2 bases, with 13 bases sitting between them. Germline CDR1 reads SGHRS; CDR2 reads YFSETQ. The CDR3 has 14 residues. CDR3 region: CASSTDRYPYEQYF. The DNA of the CDR3 is TGCGCCAGCAGCACTGACAGATACCCCTACGAGCAGTACTTC.

This clonotype was recorded only once. V gene TRBV11-2 combines with J gene TRBJ1-2, with D unresolved. Germline V gives CDR1 SGHAT, CDR2 FQNNGV. V dropped 2 bases and J dropped 0 bases, with 13 bases sitting between them. The CDR3 has 16 amino acids. The CDR3 sequence: CASSLSRDSSNYGYTF. In DNA, the CDR3 is TGTGCCAGCAGCTTAAGCCGGGATTCTTCTAACTATGGCTACACCTTC.

This chain links TRBV5-4 with TRBJ1-1; no reliable D call. The CDR3 is made up of 14 amino acids. V was shortened by 1 base and J by 4 bases, with 11 bases between the two germline ends. Looked up from germline, CDR1 is SGHNT and CDR2 is YYREEE (reference sequence). The CDR3 protein is CASSLSQAPTEAFF. The CDR3 DNA reads as TGTGCCAGCAGCTTGAGCCAGGCTCCCACTGAAGCTTTCTTT.

The CDR3 DNA reads TGTGCCAGCAGTTCCGAAATTGGTTCACCCCTCCACTTT. It translates to CASSSEIGSPLHF. V is TRBV12-3 or TRBV12-4 and J is TRBJ1-6, with D hard to call. The CDR3 sequence is 13 residues long. Trimming removed 4 bases from V and 9 bases from J, with 10 bases in between.

The chain carries TRBV27 and TRBJ2-1, with 9 bases matching TRBD2. Germline CDR1 and CDR2: MNHEY and SMNVEV (reference sequence). J lost 5 bases, V lost 6 bases, and 8 bases had no gene match. The CDR3 sequence is 15 residues long. CDR3 coding DNA: TGTGCCAGCAGCCGTCTAGCGGGACCTGACAATGAGCAGTTCTTC. This gives the protein CASSRLAGPDNEQFF.

This CDR3 reads CASRQGPDTQYF. As DNA, the CDR3 is TGCGCCAGCAGGCAGGGCCCAGATACGCAGTATTTT. The chain employs TRBV10-2 and TRBJ2-3; D perhaps matches TRBD1 (5 bases). The germline V and J ends were trimmed by 6 bases and 4 bases, with 8 bases remaining between them. Germline CDR1 and CDR2: WSHSY and SAAADI. The CDR3 spans 12 residues.

The chain recombines TRBV4-3 with TRBJ2-1; D is unresolved. The CDR3 is made up of 15 amino acids. Germline V gene sequence: CDR1 LGHNA, CDR2 YSLEER. V shed 0 bases and J shed 0 bases, with 6 bases lying between them. The CDR3 nucleotides are TGCGCCAGCAGCCAAGAGGGTCGCTCCTACAATGAGCAGTTCTTC. Its protein product is CASSQEGRSYNEQFF.

The chain employs TRBV28 and TRBJ1-5; D is perhaps TRBD1 (5 bases). V was trimmed by 6 bases and J by 7 bases, leaving 16 bases between them. Germline assignment: CDR1 MDHEN and CDR2 SYDVKM. The CDR3 totals 14 residues. The CDR3 here is CASRLSQGEQPQHF. CDR3 DNA: TGTGCCAGCAGACTCTCCCAGGGTGAGCAGCCCCAGCATTTT.

This sequence joins TRBV27 and TRBJ2-7; D is ambiguous. CDR3 length: 14 amino acids. Looked up from germline, CDR1 is MNHEY and CDR2 is SMNVEV (reference sequence). The V end was cut by 0 bases, the J end by 0 bases, with 6 bases between. The chain's CDR3 is CASSLSQTSYEQYF. DNA of the CDR3: TGTGCCAGCAGTTTATCGCAAACCTCCTACGAGCAGTACTTC.

V usage is TRBV14 and J usage is TRBJ2-1; 13 nucleotides match TRBD2. The germline gives CDR1 SGHDN, CDR2 FVKESK. The length of the CDR3 is 17 residues. J lost 7 bases, V lost 3 bases, and 9 bases had no gene match. The CDR3 DNA sequence: TGTGCCAGCAGCCATTACCGACTAGCGGGGGGTGAAAATGAGCAGTTCTTC. This translates into CASSHYRLAGGENEQFF. Drawing the rest from reference TRBV14 and TRBJ2-1, the complete variable domain is EAGVTQFPSHSVIEKGQTVTLRCDPISGHDNLYWYRRVMGKEIKFLLHFVKESKQDESGMPNNRFLAERTGGTYSTLKVQPAELEDSGVYFCASSHYRLAGGENEQFFGPGTRLTVL.

The V and J genes are TRBV9 and TRBJ2-7; D may be TRBD2 (6 bases). V was shortened by 4 bases and J by 5 bases, with 19 bases between the two germline ends. Germline V CDR1 and CDR2: SGDLS, YYNGEE. This CDR3 region has 15 residues. In DNA form, the CDR3 reads TGTGCCAGCAGCCCGGAGGGACTCCCAGGAGACGAGCAGTACTTC. This sequence encodes CASSPEGLPGDEQYF.

This clonotype was recorded only once. This chain links TRBV29-1 with TRBJ1-3, with D uncertain. V was clipped by 4 bases and J by 3 bases, with 7 bases between them. The V gene's germline CDR1 is SQVTM and CDR2 ANQGSEA. CDR3 size: 12 residues. CDR3 amino acids: CSVVGNGNTIYF. In DNA form, the CDR3 reads TGCAGCGTTGTAGGGAATGGAAACACCATATATTTT.

This chain links TRBV9 with TRBJ1-5; 8 nucleotides agree with TRBD1. Germline V lookup: CDR1 SGDLS, CDR2 YYNGEE. The CDR3 has 14 amino acids. J gave up 7 bases and V 3 bases, and 6 bases lay outside the gene matches. The CDR3 loop is CASSAGQVGQPQHF. As DNA, the CDR3 is TGTGCCAGCAGCGCGGGACAGGTTGGACAGCCCCAGCATTTT. Complete variable domain (other parts from reference TRBV9 and TRBJ1-5): DSGVTQTPKHLITATGQRVTLRCSPRSGDLSVYWYQQSLDQGLQFLIQYYNGEERAKGNILERFSAQQFPDLHSELNLSSLELGDSALYFCASSAGQVGQPQHFGDGTRLSIL.

The chain carries TRBV29-1 and TRBJ1-2; 8 bases agree with TRBD1. With 6 bases clipped from V and 4 bases from J, the junction kept 7 bases outside the gene matches. Per the germline V gene, CDR1 is SQVTM and CDR2 is ANQGSEA. This CDR3 is built from 13 residues. CDR3 sequence (DNA): TGCAGCGTGGCGGCGGACAGGGCCTATGGCTACACCTTC. This codes for CSVAADRAYGYTF.

This chain uses TRBV20-1 with TRBJ1-2; the D gene is possibly TRBD1 (6 bases). The V end lost 1 base, the J end lost 2 bases, and 8 bases lay between the germline ends. The germline V gene encodes CDR1 DFQATT and CDR2 SNEGSKA (reference sequence). The CDR3 loop spans 13 amino acids. In DNA form, the CDR3 reads TGCAGTGCTAGAGGGACAGAGAACTATGGCTACACCTTC. Its protein is CSARGTENYGYTF.

This rearrangement joins TRBV20-1 to TRBJ2-3, with D uncertain. The germline V gene has CDR1 DFQATT and CDR2 SNEGSKA (reference sequence). Trimming took off 6 bases at V and 0 bases at J, with 19 bases between the two ends. The CDR3 consists of 16 residues. CDR3 in amino acids: CSAITPGLRSTDTQYF. The CDR3 region has the DNA TGCAGTGCCATTACCCCGGGCCTCAGAAGCACAGATACGCAGTATTTT.

V is TRBV3-1 and J is TRBJ1-2; D is possibly TRBD1 (5 bases). CDR1 and CDR2 from the germline V gene are LGHDT and YNNKEL (reference sequence). The CDR3 sequence is 15 residues long. Trimming took 0 bases from V and 8 from J, leaving 16 bases between them. This CDR3 reads CASSQEFRAGLGYTF. For the CDR3, the DNA is TGTGCCAGCAGCCAAGAATTCCGCGCAGGGCTAGGCTACACCTTC.

This chain connects TRBV9 to TRBJ1-2; no clear D. The CDR3 is made up of 13 amino acids. The ends were cut back, 0 bases at V and 1 base at J, with 4 bases in the middle. The germline V gene encodes CDR1 SGDLS and CDR2 YYNGEE. This chain's CDR3 is CASSVEVNYGYTF. DNA for the CDR3: TGTGCCAGCAGCGTAGAAGTTAACTATGGCTACACCTTC.

The chain combines TRBV27 with TRBJ2-1, with TRBD2 matching 7 bases. The J segment lost 6 bases and the V segment lost 8 bases, leaving 7 bases of the junction unmatched. This CDR3 comprises 13 residues. Germline V lookup: CDR1 MNHEY, CDR2 SMNVEV (reference sequence). The DNA for the CDR3 is TGTGCCAGCGGGGGGGGTTTCGGCAATGAGCAGTTCTTC. Translated, it gives CASGGGFGNEQFF.

This rearrangement joins TRBV29-1 to TRBJ2-7, with D uncertain. CDR3 length: 12 amino acids. Trimming pared 6 bases from V and 2 bases from J, leaving 11 bases between. CDR1 and CDR2 (germline): SQVTM, ANQGSEA. Here the CDR3 reads CSVMRGPYEQYF. The CDR3 bases are TGCAGCGTAATGAGAGGCCCCTACGAGCAGTACTTC.

This clonotype occurred a few times. This rearrangement joins TRBV7-2 to TRBJ2-7; TRBD1 matches 7 bases. This CDR3 spans 12 amino acids. CDR1 and CDR2 from the germline V gene are SGHTA and FQGNSA. V shed 5 bases and J 7 bases; nucleotides not matched to a gene: 5. The CDR3 region is CASSRDSREQYF. The CDR3 nucleotides are TGTGCCAGCAGCCGGGACAGTCGGGAGCAGTACTTC.

V gene TRBV29-1 combines with J gene TRBJ1-1, with D possibly TRBD1 on 5 matching bases. Germline CDR1 reads SQVTM; CDR2 reads ANQGSEA. Deletions cut 4 bases from V and 1 base from J, with 13 bases between. This CDR3 contains 14 residues. CDR3 sequence: CSVVVWQGNTEAFF. The CDR3 region has the DNA TGCAGCGTTGTTGTCTGGCAGGGGAACACTGAAGCTTTCTTT.

The J gene is TRBJ2-1, the V gene TRBV29-1, with 7 bases aligning to TRBD1. The CDR3 length is 14 residues. The junction had 7 bases not matched to a gene; V was cut back by 6 bases and J by 2 bases. Germline V CDR1 and CDR2: SQVTM, ANQGSEA. The CDR3 loop is CSVEKTGTYNEQFF. The CDR3 nucleotides are TGCAGCGTCGAAAAGACAGGGACCTACAATGAGCAGTTCTTC.

The rearrangement joins TRBV2 to TRBJ1-6; 7 bases match TRBD1. From germline, CDR1 is SNHLY and CDR2 FYNNEI. The trim removed 5 bases at V and 11 bases at J, leaving 6 bases unmatched. The CDR3 covers 13 residues. The CDR3: CASSPGQFPPLHF. Written as DNA, the CDR3 is TGTGCCAGCAGTCCGGGACAGTTCCCACCCCTCCACTTT.

This chain connects TRBV9 to TRBJ1-6; D is uncertain. The CDR3 length is 16 residues. Germline CDR1 is SGDLS and CDR2 is YYNGEE. Trimming removed 0 bases from V and 10 bases from J, with 17 bases in between. The CDR3 region is CASSVAPDELDSPLHF. The CDR3 DNA reads as TGTGCCAGCAGCGTAGCCCCTGACGAGCTGGACTCACCCCTCCACTTT.